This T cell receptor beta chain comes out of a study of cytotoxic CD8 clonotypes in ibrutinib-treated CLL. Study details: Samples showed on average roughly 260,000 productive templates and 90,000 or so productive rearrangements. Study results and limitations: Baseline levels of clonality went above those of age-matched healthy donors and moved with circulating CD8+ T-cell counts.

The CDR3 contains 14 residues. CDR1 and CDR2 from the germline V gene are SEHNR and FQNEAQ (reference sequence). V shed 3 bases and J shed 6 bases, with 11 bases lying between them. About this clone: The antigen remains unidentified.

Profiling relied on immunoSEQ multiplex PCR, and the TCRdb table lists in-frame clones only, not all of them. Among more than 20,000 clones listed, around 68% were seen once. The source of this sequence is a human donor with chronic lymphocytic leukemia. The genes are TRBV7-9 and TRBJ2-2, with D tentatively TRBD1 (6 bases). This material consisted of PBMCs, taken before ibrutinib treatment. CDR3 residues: CASSFLGASGELFF. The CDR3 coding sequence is TGTGCCAGCAGCTTTTTGGGGGCATCCGGGGAGCTGTTTTTT.